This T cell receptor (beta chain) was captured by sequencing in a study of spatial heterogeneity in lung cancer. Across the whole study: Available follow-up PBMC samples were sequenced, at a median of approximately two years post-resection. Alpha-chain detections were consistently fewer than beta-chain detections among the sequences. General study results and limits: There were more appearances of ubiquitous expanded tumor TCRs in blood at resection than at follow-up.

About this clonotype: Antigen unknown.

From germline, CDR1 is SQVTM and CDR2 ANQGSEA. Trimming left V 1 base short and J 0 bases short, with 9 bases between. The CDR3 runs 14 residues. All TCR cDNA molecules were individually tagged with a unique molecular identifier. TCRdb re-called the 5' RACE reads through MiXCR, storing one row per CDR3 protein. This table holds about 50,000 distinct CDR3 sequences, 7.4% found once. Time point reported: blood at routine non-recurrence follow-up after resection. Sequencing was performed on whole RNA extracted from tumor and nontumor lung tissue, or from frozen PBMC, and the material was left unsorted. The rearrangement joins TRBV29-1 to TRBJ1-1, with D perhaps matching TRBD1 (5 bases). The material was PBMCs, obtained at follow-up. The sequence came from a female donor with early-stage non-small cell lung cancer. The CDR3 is CSVEVKGLNTEAFF. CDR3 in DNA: TGCAGCGTTGAAGTAAAGGGGTTGAACACTGAAGCTTTCTTT.